This TCR beta chain was sequenced during a study of T cell repertoires and HLA-DP antigens. Study in general: CD4+ T cells were cocultured with HeLa cells expressing HLA-DP. One alloantigen had about nine groove amino acid differences from self, the other one.

Details on this clone: The antigen is undetermined.

The assay was immunoSEQ multiplex PCR, and TCRdb's table has in-frame clones only and misses some. The sample contains roughly 110,000 clones, nearly 95% of which appear only once. Germline loops: CDR1 SGHTA, CDR2 FQGNSA. The CDR3 contains 19 residues. V dropped 7 bases and J dropped 4; count of bases not matched to a gene: 19. Sequencing was done on a sample of CD4+ T cells from PBMCs. The clonotype originates from a woman aged 18-29 years in good health and CMV-seronegative. The V and J genes are TRBV7-2 and TRBJ1-2, with 12 bases aligning to TRBD1. The CDR3 sequence: CASKGRVGGTGGIGYGYTF. The CDR3 bases are TGTGCCAGCAAAGGAAGAGTGGGTGGGACAGGGGGCATCGGCTATGGCTACACCTTC.